This T cell receptor beta chain was obtained from a study of blood T cell repertoires in COVID-19. About the research overall: Samples taken during acute and convalescent COVID-19 were collected in the United States, Italy and Spain. Sample material is recorded as cDNA or gDNA derived from T cells, B-cell-depleted T cells, or PBMCs.

Patients from Seattle were sampled longitudinally, starting during active infection. Produced via immunoSEQ multiplex PCR; TCRdb's table is partial and in-frame only. The table shows 150,000 to 200,000 clones, with about 81% occurring only once. Note on this clone: The identical CDR3 is also encoded by other nucleotide sequences in the sample.

Germline V gene data show CDR1 as MNHEY and CDR2 as SMNVEV (reference sequence). The CDR3 has 13 amino acids. After removal of 4 bases from V and 4 bases from J, the junction contained 1 base not matched to a gene. The chain combines TRBV27 with TRBJ2-7; 10 bases map to TRBD1. Material: peripheral blood. This receptor was taken from a woman aged 80 or older with COVID-19, enrolled during active disease. CDR3 sequence reads: CASSWGQGYEQYF. In DNA, the CDR3 is TGTGCCAGCAGTTGGGGACAGGGGTACGAGCAGTACTTC.